The entry below describes one TCR beta chain. Followed over time, Seattle patients had been enrolled while infection was active. This sample stems from a study of blood T cell repertoires in COVID-19. Study as a whole: Whether acute or convalescent, the COVID-19 samples came from the United States, Italy and Spain.

CDR1 is KGHSH, CDR2 LQKENI, per germline. This CDR3 contains 14 residues. Unmatched junction bases numbered 2, after V lost 2 bases and J lost 8 bases. Produced via immunoSEQ multiplex PCR; TCRdb's table is partial and in-frame only. This table has 270,000 or so clones, just under 90% appearing once. The V and J genes are TRBV18 and TRBJ1-6, with 8 positions matching TRBD1. The material sequenced was peripheral blood. The sequence was collected from a woman aged 25-40 years with COVID-19, enrolled during active disease. CDR3 sequence (DNA): TGTGCCAGCTCACCAGCGACAGGGGATTCACCCCTCCACTTT. Protein sequence: CASSPATGDSPLHF.